Each of the 20 T cell receptor beta chains below was sequenced from the same sample in a study of shared clonotypes between healthy human individuals. Profiled with immunoSEQ multiplex PCR; TCRdb holds only in-frame clones, not every one. The sample has under 1,100,000 clones, approximately 68% seen once. The sample consisted of memory CD4+ T cells sorted from blood. Subset in this sample: CD45RA-negative fraction. These receptors were collected from a man in his late teens or twenties in good health.

The rearrangement uses TRBV5-6 and TRBJ2-3, with a weak D call TRBD1 (5 bases). Germline V CDR1 and CDR2: SGHDT, YYEEEE. This CDR3 comprises 13 residues. The CDR3 region is CERGLWVTDTQYF. The CDR3 DNA reads TGTGAAAGGGGCTTATGGGTCACAGATACGCAGTATTTT.

The V call is TRBV7-2, the J call TRBJ1-2; 7 bases are a match to TRBD1. CDR1 and CDR2 (germline): SGHTA, FQGNSA. The length of the CDR3 is 13 residues. V was clipped by 6 bases and J by 3 bases; unmatched bases: 4. The CDR3 bases are TGTGCCAGCAGACCCGACAGGGACTATGGCTACACCTTC. Encoded protein: CASRPDRDYGYTF.

This sequence joins TRBV5-4 and TRBJ1-2; TRBD1 is a possible D gene (5 bases). CDR1 is SGHNT and CDR2 is YYREEE in the germline V gene (reference sequence). Trimming shortened V by 4 bases and J by 4 bases, and 11 bases separated the two germline ends. The CDR3 runs 13 residues. CDR3 loop: CASSGDGIYGYTF. DNA for the CDR3: TGTGCCAGCAGCGGGGACGGCATCTATGGCTACACCTTC.

The rearrangement joins TRBV5-1 to TRBJ2-3, with D perhaps TRBD1 (7 bases). With 6 bases removed from V and 5 bases from J, the gap between germline ends came to 16 bases. The CDR3 loop spans 14 amino acids. The germline CDR1 and CDR2 sequences are SGHRS and YFSETQ. CDR3 DNA sequence: TGCGCCAGCAATGGAGGGGGCTCTGAAGATACGCAGTATTTT. As protein: CASNGGGSEDTQYF.

The J gene is TRBJ1-6, the V gene TRBV6-1, with D hard to call. V lost 2 bases to trimming and J lost 9 bases, with 14 bases between them. Germline lookup yields CDR1 MNHNS and CDR2 SASEGT. The CDR3 contains 15 residues. The CDR3 sequence is CASSERSPSSSPLHF. In nucleotides, the CDR3 is TGTGCCAGCAGTGAAAGGTCCCCCTCTTCTTCACCCCTCCACTTT.

This rearrangement joins TRBV4-3 to TRBJ2-1; 7 nucleotides line up with TRBD2. CDR3 length: 15 amino acids. The germline CDR1 and CDR2 sequences are LGHNA and YSLEER. With V trimmed by 0 bases and J by 13 bases, 12 bases remained unmatched. This CDR3 reads CASSQDREAGLTQFF. CDR3 in DNA: TGCGCCAGCAGCCAAGATCGGGAAGCGGGACTTACCCAGTTCTTC.

The chain carries TRBV30 and TRBJ2-3; the D gene is possibly TRBD2 (7 bases). The V end was cut by 0 bases, the J end by 4 bases, with 11 bases between. The CDR3 loop spans 14 amino acids. Germline CDR1 is GTSNPN and CDR2 is SVGIG (reference sequence). The CDR3 sequence: CAWSVFGGPDTQYF. Written as DNA, the CDR3 is TGTGCCTGGAGTGTATTCGGGGGGCCAGATACGCAGTATTTT.

This clone was counted between two and nine times. The chain recombines TRBV29-1 with TRBJ1-1; D may be TRBD1 (5 bases). Germline-derived CDR1 and CDR2 are SQVTM and ANQGSEA. V was cut by 7 bases and J by 1 base, with 10 bases left in between. The CDR3 is made up of 12 amino acids. The CDR3 is CSGGGQNTEAFF. The CDR3 coding sequence is TGCAGCGGCGGCGGACAGAACACTGAAGCTTTCTTT.

This clone was seen a single time. The rearrangement links TRBV27 to TRBJ2-1; D gene ambiguous. From germline, CDR1 is MNHEY and CDR2 SMNVEV (reference sequence). V was pared by 2 bases and J by 2 bases, with 7 bases between. This CDR3 has 14 residues. The CDR3 sequence is CASSLIGPYNEQFF. The CDR3 coding sequence is TGTGCCAGCAGTTTAATAGGGCCCTACAATGAGCAGTTCTTC.

The genes are TRBV5-5 and TRBJ1-1, with D tentatively TRBD1 (6 bases). Between the trimmed V and J ends, which lost 4 bases and 6 bases, there was a span of 19 bases. The CDR3 consists of 15 residues. The germline V gene has CDR1 SGHKS and CDR2 YYEKEE (reference sequence). CDR3 amino acids: CASSTYRAAVAEAFF. The CDR3 nucleotides are TGTGCCAGCAGCACCTACAGGGCGGCTGTGGCTGAAGCTTTCTTT.

The chain recombines TRBV28 with TRBJ1-6; maybe TRBD1 (5 bases). CDR1 is MDHEN and CDR2 is SYDVKM in the germline V gene. Trimming shortened V by 6 bases and J by 2 bases, and 11 bases separated the two germline ends. This CDR3 spans 15 amino acids. CDR3: CASRQEGTYNSPLHF. The CDR3 region has the DNA TGTGCCAGCAGGCAGGAGGGGACCTATAATTCACCCCTCCACTTT. Supplemented by reference TRBV28 and TRBJ1-6, the full variable domain reads DVKVTQSSRYLVKRTGEKVFLECVQDMDHENMFWYRQDPGLGLRLIYFSYDVKMKEKGDIPEGYSVSREKKERFSLILESASTNQTSMYLCASRQEGTYNSPLHFGNGTRLTVT.

The rearrangement links TRBV7-2 to TRBJ2-7; TRBD2 aligns across 7 bases. CDR3 length: 15 amino acids. Germline CDR1 and CDR2: SGHTA and FQGNSA. Trimming took 2 bases from V and 6 from J; bases not matched to a gene: 10. The CDR3 coding sequence is TGTGCCAGCAGCTTATCGGGGAGGGCCTTGGGCGAGCAGTACTTC. Amino acids: CASSLSGRALGEQYF.

This rearrangement joins TRBV19 to TRBJ1-5; D not resolved. V was trimmed by 5 bases and J by 3 bases, leaving 11 bases between them. The CDR3 runs to 14 residues. Germline V lookup: CDR1 LNHDA, CDR2 SQIVND (reference sequence). Here the CDR3 reads CASSLGLFNQPQHF. The CDR3 region has the DNA TGTGCCAGTAGTTTAGGCCTATTCAATCAGCCCCAGCATTTT.

On this clone: The DNA is left out, because the CDR3 cannot be placed on it with certainty; the CDR3 is given as TCRdb lists it. The chain links TRBV6-4 to TRBJ2-5; the table's D call, TRBD1, has no DNA check behind it. CDR1 is MRHNA and CDR2 is SNTAGT in the germline V gene. The CDR3 spans 13 residues, counting both ends. The chain's CDR3 is CASSFGQGETQYF.

The chain couples TRBV28 to TRBJ1-4; D possibly corresponds to TRBD1 (5 bases). The germline CDR1 and CDR2 sequences are MDHEN and SYDVKM. CDR3 length: 16 amino acids. V lost 2 bases to trimming and J lost 6 bases, with 16 bases between them. The CDR3: CASSLPRGASDEKLFF. The CDR3 region has the DNA TGTGCCAGCAGTTTACCACGCGGGGCCAGCGATGAAAAACTGTTTTTT.

On this clone itself: The same CDR3 can be traced to other DNA sequences in this sample. This chain connects TRBV5-1 to TRBJ2-7; D uncertain. Trimming left V 4 bases short and J 4 bases short, with 6 bases between. Germline CDR1 SGHRS, CDR2 YFSETQ. The CDR3 has 11 residues. The CDR3 region is CASSASYEQYF. CDR3 bases: TGCGCCAGCAGCGCCAGTTACGAGCAGTACTTC.

This clone was seen a few times. This chain links TRBV30 with TRBJ1-1; perhaps TRBD1 as D (6 bases). Germline V gene data show CDR1 as GTSNPN and CDR2 as SVGIG (reference sequence). Trimming pared 3 bases from V and 7 bases from J, leaving 18 bases between. The length of the CDR3 is 14 residues. CDR3: CAWSETGPRNEAFF. The CDR3 DNA reads as TGTGCCTGGAGCGAAACAGGGCCGAGGAATGAAGCTTTCTTT.

The rearrangement joins TRBV20-1 to TRBJ2-1, with 8 bases aligning to TRBD2. Germline V gene lookup returns CDR1 DFQATT and CDR2 SNEGSKA (reference sequence). CDR3 length: 11 amino acids. The V and J ends lost 2 bases and 12 bases, in that order; junction bases with no gene match: 3. Written as DNA, the CDR3 is TGCAGTGCTAGAACTAGCGGTGGGCAGTTCTTC. This sequence encodes CSARTSGGQFF.

V is TRBV10-2 and J is TRBJ2-2; 11 bases align to TRBD2. V shed 8 bases, J shed 3 bases, and the junction held 5 bases outside the gene matches. There are 15 residues in the CDR3. Germline V gene sequence: CDR1 WSHSY, CDR2 SAAADI. Here the CDR3 reads CASGSGRADTGELFF. The CDR3 nucleotides are TGCGCCAGCGGTAGCGGGAGGGCCGACACCGGGGAGCTGTTTTTT.

The genes are TRBV15 and TRBJ1-4; D unresolved. The CDR3 is 15 amino acids. V was shortened by 0 bases and J by 3 bases, with 8 bases between the two germline ends. The germline gives CDR1 LNHNV, CDR2 YYDKDF (reference sequence). The CDR3 coding sequence is TGTGCCACCAGCAGAGAAAGGGTGCCTAATGAAAAACTGTTTTTT. Protein: CATSRERVPNEKLFF.